This paragraph reports one T cell receptor beta chain. Its antigen is not identified. Both 60 Vbeta primers and 13 Jbeta primers went into the PCR. Libraries were prepared by immunoSEQ multiplex PCR; TCRdb keeps only in-frame clonotypes and omits some of them. The repertoire includes over 150,000 clones, under 80% of them detected once, and about 4.5% sits in the top ten. The data derive from a study of cytomegalovirus exposure and HLA in healthy donors. Study outcomes and limitations: Cytomegalovirus status was reportedly diagnosed by the classifier with high sensitivity and specificity. Analyses of presence and absence presupposed an approximately uniform sequencing depth across donors. Sequencing artifact likely explains a cluster of highly shared sequence variants. Later analysis revealed greater clonal expansion in HLA-associated TCR beta chains than in equally common others.

The ends were cut back, 6 bases at V and 6 bases at J, with 20 bases in the middle. Germline CDR1 and CDR2: MNHEY and SMNVEV (reference sequence). This CDR3 has 15 amino acids. The sequencing input was PBMCs. The chain employs TRBV27 and TRBJ1-1, with D tentatively TRBD1 (6 bases). This TCR derives from a man aged 40-49 years in good health and CMV-seronegative. Here the CDR3 DNA reads TGTGCCAGCAGCCGAGAGGGGGGGAGGAGGGCTGAAGCTTTCTTT. This encodes CASSREGGRRAEAFF.